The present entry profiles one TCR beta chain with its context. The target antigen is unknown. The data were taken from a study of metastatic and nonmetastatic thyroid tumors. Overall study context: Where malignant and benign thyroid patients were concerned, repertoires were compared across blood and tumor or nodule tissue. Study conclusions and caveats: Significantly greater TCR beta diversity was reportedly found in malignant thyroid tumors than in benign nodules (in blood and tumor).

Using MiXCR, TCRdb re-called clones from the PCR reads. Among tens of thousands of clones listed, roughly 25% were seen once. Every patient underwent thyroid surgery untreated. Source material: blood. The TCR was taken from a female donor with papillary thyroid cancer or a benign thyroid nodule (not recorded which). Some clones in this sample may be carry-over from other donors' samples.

The CDR3 DNA follows: TGTGGAAGCAGCCCCGGTGATGCGGTAAGCTCCTACGAGCAGTACTTC. Its translation is CGSSPGDAVSSYEQYF. This chain uses TRBV5-8 with TRBJ2-7; D unclear. The CDR3 covers 16 residues. Looked up from germline, CDR1 is SGHTS and CDR2 is YDEGEE.